This T cell receptor (beta chain) was sequenced during a study of blood T cell repertoires in COVID-19 (dated by TCRdb to 2019 to 2021). Regarding the study in general: Samples from collaborators originated in the United States, Italy and Spain and spanned both the acute and convalescent phases of COVID-19. The material from the prospective study consisted of cDNA or gDNA derived from T cells, B-cell-depleted T cells, or PBMCs. Deeply sampled blood TCRbeta repertoires from subjects exposed to, actively infected with, or recovered from COVID-19 were included in the dataset. A freely available public database, intended as a resource for researchers studying the immune response to SARS-CoV-2, is where the repertoires were released. Samples came from the ongoing ImmuneRACE study (first 160 participants) plus 1,254 subjects from 6 global collaborators. Sample metadata almost always included a de-identified subject ID, COVID-19 status, age in years and sex. HLA class I and class II types, where available, came from metadata supplied by the sample provider rather than from assay-based typing.

As for this clone: Its antigen specificity is not known. Per-nucleotide qualities are absent, and no much larger clonotype sits a single base away.

The full study reports these points: Clinical and demographic metadata were provided uncurated, with the amount varying by source and participant.

TCRbeta CDR3 regions were amplified from genomic DNA using the immunoSEQ Assay, a bias-controlled multiplex PCR. The paper's processing steps were these. The number of nucleated cells in each sample was estimated from the amplification of reference gene primers within the assay. To quantify the absolute abundance of each unique TCRbeta CDR3 rearrangement, sequence reads were collapsed and filtered. For each sample, productive Simpson clonality was calculated by taking the square root of Simpson's diversity index across productive rearrangements. Sourced from immuneACCESS, this table was stored by TCRdb with only in-frame sequences that have V and J called. A share of the clones is absent; for the studies checked, an unresolved V gene accounts for under half, and the remainder has no known explanation. D and trimming were read from the DNA, whereas the V and J calls and clone size are those reported in that table. Across this sample there are 200,000 to 250,000 clones, with around 84% seen only once. Jointly, the top ten make up about 6.6% of the sample.

Enrolling through a virtual design, the prospective study's participants ranged in age from roughly 18 to 100 years and lived across approximately 25 United States geographic areas. In the prospective study, participants were assigned to cohorts based on the clinical history participants reported in a screening survey and a study questionnaire. For ImmuneRACE Cohort 3, a participant was defined as recovered based on two consecutive negative NP/OP PCR tests, clearance by a healthcare professional, or resolution of symptoms. In the prospective study, whole blood, serum and a nasopharyngeal or oropharyngeal swab were collected from each participant by mobile phlebotomists. Participants in the prospective study had the option to provide additional blood draws and questionnaires over a roughly two-month period. Before DNA extraction, blood samples from the prospective study were shipped at room temperature or frozen.

CDR1 MGHRA and CDR2 YSYEKL are derived from the germline V gene. The germline V end is reduced by 2 bases and the J end by 0 bases; junction bases left unmatched: 7. The cysteine opens and the phenylalanine closes a CDR3 of 17 amino acids. Only the CDR3 DNA stays, 51 bases, in frame from base 1. This TCR derives from a woman in her thirties or forties who had recovered from COVID-19. The V gene is TRBV4-1 and the J gene is TRBJ2-4; 7 junctional bases match TRBD2. Sequenced sample: PBMCs or T cells enriched from blood (not recorded which). The CDR3 here reads CASSQPTSALAKNIQYF. The DNA reads as follows: TGCGCCAGCAGCCAACCTACTAGCGCCCTAGCCAAAAACATTCAGTACTTC.